This T cell receptor beta chain was observed in a study of cytomegalovirus exposure and HLA in healthy donors. Across the study: The 90 to 150 validation repertoires matched the approximately 700 first-cohort repertoires in platform, a later analysis reported. Whole-study results and caveats: Researchers reported that a few CMV-associated chains were confirmed in vitro as CMV antigen-specific.

The donors were members of the 120-subject validation cohort (separate from the 666-subject first cohort). To note about this clone: Antigen: not known.

Profiling relied on immunoSEQ multiplex PCR, and the TCRdb table lists in-frame clones only, not all of them. The sample holds 100,000 to 150,000 clones, roughly 87% seen once. Germline loops: CDR1 MNHEY, CDR2 SMNVEV (reference sequence). V shed 5 bases and J 3 bases; nucleotides not matched to a gene: 8. This CDR3 has 16 residues. The TCR originated in a woman younger than 30 in good health and CMV-seronegative. The chain carries TRBV27 and TRBJ2-2; 8 bases are a match to TRBD2. The sequenced sample was PBMCs. This chain's CDR3 is CASSRRLARDTGELFF. The DNA of the CDR3 is TGTGCCAGCAGTCGTCGACTAGCGAGGGACACCGGGGAGCTGTTTTTT.